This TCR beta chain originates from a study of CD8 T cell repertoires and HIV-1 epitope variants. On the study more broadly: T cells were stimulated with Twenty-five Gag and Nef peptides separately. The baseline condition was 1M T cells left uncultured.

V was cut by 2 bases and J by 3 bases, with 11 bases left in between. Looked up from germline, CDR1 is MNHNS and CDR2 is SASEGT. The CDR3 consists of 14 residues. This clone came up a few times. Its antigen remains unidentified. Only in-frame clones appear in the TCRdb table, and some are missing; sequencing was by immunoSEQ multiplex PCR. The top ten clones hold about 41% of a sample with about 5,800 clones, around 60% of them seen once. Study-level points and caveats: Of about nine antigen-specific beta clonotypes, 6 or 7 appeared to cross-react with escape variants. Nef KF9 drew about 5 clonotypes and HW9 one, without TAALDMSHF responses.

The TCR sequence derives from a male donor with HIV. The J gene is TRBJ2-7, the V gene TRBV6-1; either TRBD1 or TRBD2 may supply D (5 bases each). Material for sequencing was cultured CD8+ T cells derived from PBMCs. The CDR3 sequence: CASSELGDLYEQYF. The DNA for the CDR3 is TGTGCCAGCAGTGAACTTGGGGACCTCTACGAGCAGTACTTC.